Only a few counts were recorded for the clone carrying this T cell receptor beta chain. What it binds is unknown. Deletions cut 0 bases from V and 5 bases from J, with 8 bases between. This CDR3 comprises 13 residues. The V gene's germline CDR1 is SGHNT and CDR2 YYREEE (reference sequence). This entry is derived from a study of cytomegalovirus exposure and HLA in healthy donors. Study in general: Inside one of the first data releases sat about 85 million unique TCRs taken from HLA-typed donors. The study, taken as a whole, reports: After further analysis at a later stage, 16,951 TCR beta sequences were associated with HLA alleles at 0.05 false discovery rate. The dataset shows that most TCR sequences were rare, while some public TCRs occurred in many donors.

The primer mix had 60 Vbeta and 13 Jbeta primers. Measured with immunoSEQ multiplex PCR; TCRdb has only the in-frame clones, and not every one. The sample records roughly 90,000 clones, over 80% being singletons. This receptor was identified in a man between 18 and 29 years old in good health and CMV-seronegative. This sequence joins TRBV5-4 and TRBJ1-2, with a tentative D call TRBD1 (5 bases). Material for sequencing was PBMCs. The CDR3 DNA follows: TGTGCCAGCAGCTTGGGACAGACTTATGGCTACACCTTC. As protein: CASSLGQTYGYTF. Using reference TRBV5-4 and TRBJ1-2 for the parts outside the CDR3, the full variable domain is ETGVTQSPTHLIKTRGQQVTLRCSSQSGHNTVSWYQQALGQGPQFIFQYYREEENGRGNFPPRFSGLQFPNYSSELNVNALELDDSALYLCASSLGQTYGYTFGSGTRLTVV.